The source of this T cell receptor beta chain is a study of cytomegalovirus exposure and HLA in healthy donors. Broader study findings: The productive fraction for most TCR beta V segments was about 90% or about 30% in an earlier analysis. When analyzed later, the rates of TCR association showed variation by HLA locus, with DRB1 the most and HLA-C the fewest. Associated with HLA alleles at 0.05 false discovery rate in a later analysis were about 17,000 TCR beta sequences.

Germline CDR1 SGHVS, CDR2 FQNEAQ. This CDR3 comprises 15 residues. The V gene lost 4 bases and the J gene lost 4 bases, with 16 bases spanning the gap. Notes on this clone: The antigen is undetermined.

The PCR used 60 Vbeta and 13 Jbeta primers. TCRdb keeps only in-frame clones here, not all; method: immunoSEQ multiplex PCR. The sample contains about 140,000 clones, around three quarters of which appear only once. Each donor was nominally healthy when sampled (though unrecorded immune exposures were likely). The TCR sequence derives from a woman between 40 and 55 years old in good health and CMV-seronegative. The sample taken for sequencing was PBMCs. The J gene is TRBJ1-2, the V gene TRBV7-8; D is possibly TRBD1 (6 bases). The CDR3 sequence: CASSWTAVGGYGYTF. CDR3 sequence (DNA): TGTGCCAGCAGCTGGACAGCCGTTGGGGGCTATGGCTACACCTTC.